The present entry profiles one T cell receptor beta chain with its context. Antigen unknown. These data belong to a study of regulatory T cells in long-lasting Graves disease. Overall study findings and caveats: TCR diversity was lower in persistent Graves' patients (versus newly diagnosed ones). Thyroid tissue was not sampled; only peripheral blood was.

V was shortened by 3 bases and J by 13 bases, with 24 bases between the two germline ends. The CDR3 runs 14 residues. Germline CDR1 is DFQATT and CDR2 is SNEGSKA (reference sequence). The time point is: newly diagnosed GD, antithyroid drugs for less than 3 months. RNA extracted from PBMCs served as the sequencing template. Combining iRepertoire HTBI primers with Arm-PCR of CDR3 regions, the authors built TCR beta libraries. TCRdb re-derived calls from the multiplex PCR reads in MiXCR, one entry per CDR3 protein. The data hold under 300,000 distinct CDR3 sequences, with more than 15% observed a single time. The data also belong to a second study, concerning T cells in Graves' hyperthyroidism and ophthalmopathy.

The V call is TRBV20-1, the J call TRBJ2-5; a possible D gene is TRBD2 (7 bases). The sequence came from a woman aged 25-40 years with Graves disease. The material was peripheral blood mononuclear cells (PBMCs), obtained at new diagnosis, from a patient treated with antithyroid drugs. The CDR3 coding sequence is TGCAGTGCTAGTCGGGGGGCCGTCCAAGAGATCCGGTACTTC. Protein: CSASRGAVQEIRYF.